The next 26 T cell receptor beta chains were all read from a single sample in a study of T cell responses to AZD1222 COVID-19 vaccine. The method was immunoSEQ multiplex PCR; TCRdb's version includes in-frame clones alone and lacks a portion of them. The sample has some 130,000 clones; 80% to 90% are singletons. Sequences were derived from peripheral blood, sampled 28 days after the second AZD1222 dose. These receptors were obtained from an adult who received the AZD1222 COVID-19 vaccine.

As DNA, the CDR3 is TGTGCCAGCTCACCGGGGGAGGCTAATCAGCCCCAGCATTTT. Its protein product is CASSPGEANQPQHF. The chain uses TRBV18 and TRBJ1-5; TRBD1 might be the D (5 bases). V dropped 3 bases and J dropped 4 bases, with 10 bases sitting between them. The CDR3 is 14 amino acids. From germline, CDR1 is KGHSH and CDR2 LQKENI.

V usage is TRBV10-1 and J usage is TRBJ1-5; tentatively, D is TRBD1 (6 bases). The CDR3 totals 17 residues. Germline loops: CDR1 WNHNN, CDR2 SYGVQD (reference sequence). Trimming removed 5 bases at V and 1 base at J, with 18 bases between. The CDR3 DNA follows: TGCGCCAGCAGTTCACAGGGCGGGGTTTGCAGCAATCAGCCCCAGCATTTT. Its translation: CASSSQGGVCSNQPQHF.

The chain recombines TRBV4-1 with TRBJ2-2, with no clear D. The CDR3 is 14 amino acids. Trimming took 4 bases from V and 8 from J, leaving 14 bases between them. Germline values: CDR1 MGHRA, CDR2 YSYEKL. The CDR3 sequence: CASSLRPAAGELFF. The CDR3 nucleotides are TGCGCCAGCAGCCTTAGACCCGCAGCAGGGGAGCTGTTTTTT.

The V call is TRBV30, the J call TRBJ1-1; possible D gene TRBD1, 5 bases. The V gene lost 2 bases and the J gene lost 10 bases, with 11 bases spanning the gap. This CDR3 is 11 amino acids long. The V gene's germline CDR1 is GTSNPN and CDR2 SVGIG (reference sequence). CDR3 bases: TGTGCCTGGAGTTACGGGGCGGGAGCTTTCTTT. It translates to CAWSYGAGAFF. The whole variable domain, remainder taken from reference TRBV30 and TRBJ1-1, is SQTIHQWPATLVQPVGSPLSLECTVEGTSNPNLYWYRQAAGRGLQLLFYSVGIGQISSEVPQNLSASRPQDRQFILSSKKLLLSDSGFYLCAWSYGAGAFFGQGTRLTVV.

CDR3 DNA sequence: TGTGCCAGTAGGCCTTTGGGACAAGCGAACACTGAAGCTTTCTTT. Translation gives CASRPLGQANTEAFF. The chain uses TRBV19 and TRBJ1-1; D is perhaps TRBD1 (6 bases). Trimming removed 6 bases from V and 1 base from J, with 15 bases in between. Germline V gene data show CDR1 as LNHDA and CDR2 as SQIVND (reference sequence). This CDR3 has 15 amino acids.

With respect to this clone: Other DNA sequences in the same sample also yield this CDR3. The chain has TRBV3-1 (or the pseudogene TRBV3-2) and TRBJ1-2; D gene uncertain. V lost 1 base, J lost 3 bases, and 6 bases lay in between. CDR3 length: 13 residues. The germline CDR1 and CDR2 sequences are LGHDT and YNNKEL (reference sequence). This chain's CDR3 is CASSQVTDYGYTF. CDR3 in DNA: TGTGCCAGCAGCCAAGTCACGGACTATGGCTACACCTTC.

The V call is TRBV28, the J call TRBJ2-1; D call uncertain. Germline CDR1 MDHEN, CDR2 SYDVKM. Trimming took off 5 bases at V and 4 bases at J, with 15 bases between the two ends. The CDR3 has 15 amino acids. This chain's CDR3 is CASSPPAESYNEQFF. CDR3 nucleotide sequence: TGTGCCAGCAGTCCCCCGGCGGAGTCATACAATGAGCAGTTCTTC.

The chain has TRBV29-1 and TRBJ2-1; 8 positions match TRBD2. CDR1 and CDR2 from the germline V gene are SQVTM and ANQGSEA. The CDR3 runs to 13 residues. V lost 3 bases to trimming and J lost 7 bases; unmatched junction nucleotides: 5. The CDR3 spells CSVDGTSGNEQFF. DNA of the CDR3: TGCAGCGTTGACGGGACTAGTGGAAATGAGCAGTTCTTC.

V usage is TRBV27 and J usage is TRBJ2-5; 10 nucleotides match TRBD2. V lost 3 bases, J lost 3 bases, and 4 bases stayed unmatched. Germline lookup yields CDR1 MNHEY and CDR2 SMNVEV (reference sequence). The CDR3 spans 15 residues. The CDR3 DNA follows: TGTGCCAGCAGTTTGTCTAGCGGGAGCGAAGAGACCCAGTACTTC. Its translation: CASSLSSGSEETQYF.

The CDR3 loop reads CASSLVPGRYNSPLHF. CDR3 in DNA: TGCGCCAGCAGCTTGGTCCCGGGACGGTATAATTCACCCCTCCACTTT. The rearrangement links TRBV5-1 to TRBJ1-6; D possibly corresponds to TRBD1 (5 bases). Between the trimmed V and J ends, which lost 0 bases and 4 bases, there was a span of 11 bases. The CDR3 is 16 residues long. Per germline, CDR1 SGHRS and CDR2 YFSETQ.

This clone has a single count. This chain links TRBV27 with TRBJ2-2; 8 nucleotides agree with TRBD2. Germline V lookup: CDR1 MNHEY, CDR2 SMNVEV (reference sequence). The CDR3 sequence is 13 residues long. The ends lost 10 bases at V and 5 bases at J; junction bases unmatched: 6. This chain's CDR3 is CATSGRGTGELFF. The CDR3 DNA reads as TGTGCCACCAGCGGGAGAGGGACCGGGGAGCTGTTTTTT.

The chain carries TRBV5-8 and TRBJ1-1; maybe TRBD1 (6 bases). Looked up from germline, CDR1 is SGHTS and CDR2 is YDEGEE. V lost 4 bases, J lost 10 bases, and 20 bases lay in between. There are 14 residues in the CDR3. CDR3 protein: CASSVGGRGARAFF. The CDR3 DNA sequence: TGTGCCAGCAGCGTGGGAGGCCGGGGGGCGCGAGCTTTCTTT.

This clone turned up a few times. The genes are TRBV7-2 and TRBJ1-1, with TRBD1 matching 8 bases. The V gene's germline CDR1 is SGHTA and CDR2 FQGNSA. The ends lost 5 bases at V and 11 bases at J; junction bases unmatched: 7. The CDR3 spans 12 residues. The CDR3 nucleotides read TGTGCCAGCAGCCGGGACAGGTGGCGGGCTTTCTTT. It specifies CASSRDRWRAFF.

The chain links TRBV18 to TRBJ2-3, with TRBD2 matching 12 bases. CDR3 length: 17 residues. Germline trimming cut 0 bases from V and 6 bases from J; bases unmatched to any gene: 7. Germline lookup yields CDR1 KGHSH and CDR2 LQKENI. CDR3 sequence: CASSPPGLAGPRDTQYF. In nucleotides, the CDR3 is TGTGCCAGCTCACCACCCGGACTAGCGGGGCCTAGGGATACGCAGTATTTT. Looking up the rest from reference TRBV18 and TRBJ2-3 gives the full variable domain: NAGVMQNPRHLVRRRGQEARLRCSPMKGHSHVYWYRQLPEEGLKFMVYLQKENIIDESGMPKERFSAEFPKEGPSILRIQQVVRGDSAAYFCASSPPGLAGPRDTQYFGPGTRLTVL.

This chain uses TRBV30 with TRBJ1-5; 7 nucleotides line up with TRBD1. The J segment lost 6 bases and the V segment lost 0 bases, leaving 8 bases of the junction unmatched. The CDR3 has 15 amino acids. CDR1 and CDR2 from the germline V gene are GTSNPN and SVGIG (reference sequence). CDR3 protein: CAWSVGTVGGQPQHF. The CDR3 region has the DNA TGTGCCTGGAGTGTAGGGACAGTAGGGGGTCAGCCCCAGCATTTT.

The V gene is TRBV24-1, the J gene TRBJ2-1; 10 bases align to TRBD2. CDR1 KGHDR and CDR2 SFDVKD come from the germline V gene. The CDR3 length is 13 residues. Trimming took 2 bases from V and 15 from J; bases not matched to a gene: 6. CDR3 nucleotides: TGTGCCACCAGTGATTCTGGGACTAGCGCGACGTTCTTC. As protein: CATSDSGTSATFF.

V is TRBV2 and J is TRBJ1-6; 10 positions match TRBD1. CDR1 SNHLY and CDR2 FYNNEI come from the germline V gene. With V trimmed by 8 bases and J by 7 bases, 14 bases remained unmatched. The CDR3 is made up of 17 amino acids. The CDR3 DNA reads TGTGCCAGCGGCCGAGTAGAAGGACAGGGGGAGAATTCACCCCTCCACTTT. Its protein product is CASGRVEGQGENSPLHF.

CDR3 sequence: CASSEAGGTGELFF. CDR3 in DNA: TGCGCCAGCAGTGAGGCAGGGGGCACCGGGGAGCTGTTTTTT. The chain has TRBV10-1 and TRBJ2-2; 7 bases are a match to TRBD1. V dropped 2 bases and J dropped 4; count of bases not matched to a gene: 1. Germline loops: CDR1 WNHNN, CDR2 SYGVQD (reference sequence). There are 14 residues in the CDR3.

J is TRBJ1-4 and V is TRBV30; 9 nucleotides agree with TRBD1. Germline V CDR1 and CDR2: GTSNPN, SVGIG (reference sequence). J was trimmed by 8 bases and V by 5 bases; bases with no gene match: 6. This CDR3 comprises 13 residues. The CDR3 DNA reads as TGTGCCTGGGGGACAGGGTATACGGAAAAACTGTTTTTT. Amino acid sequence: CAWGTGYTEKLFF.

The V and J genes are TRBV15 and TRBJ1-2, with TRBD1 matching over 7 bases. The V and J ends lost 3 bases and 6 bases, in that order; junction bases with no gene match: 13. CDR1 and CDR2 (germline): LNHNV, YYDKDF (reference sequence). The CDR3 is made up of 16 amino acids. DNA of the CDR3: TGTGCCACCAGCAGTATCCCGGGACAGACGACAAATGGCTACACCTTC. Translated: CATSSIPGQTTNGYTF.

The chain combines TRBV5-4 with TRBJ2-1; 8 nucleotides agree with TRBD2. Germline CDR1 is SGHNT and CDR2 is YYREEE (reference sequence). V gave up 0 bases and J gave up 6 bases; unmatched junction bases: 5. This CDR3 has 15 amino acids. CDR3 amino acids: CASSLDGRAGNEQFF. The CDR3 nucleotides are TGTGCCAGCAGCTTGGACGGGAGGGCTGGCAATGAGCAGTTCTTC.

V usage is TRBV7-9 and J usage is TRBJ1-4; no clear D gene. Trimming took off 6 bases at V and 2 bases at J, with 10 bases between the two ends. The CDR3 sequence is 14 residues long. In germline, CDR1 is SEHNR, CDR2 FQNEAQ (reference sequence). The CDR3 region is CASSGRLTNEKLFF. The CDR3 coding sequence is TGTGCCAGCAGTGGGCGTCTGACTAATGAAAAACTGTTTTTT.

The genes are TRBV14 and TRBJ2-7; D may match TRBD1 or TRBD2 (7 bases each). The CDR3 extends over 16 amino acids. The germline V gene has CDR1 SGHDN and CDR2 FVKESK. Trimming left V 4 bases short and J 0 bases short, with 16 bases between. CDR3 in DNA: TGTGCCAGCAGCCCAGGGGGGGCCTGGGGCTCCTACGAGCAGTACTTC. Its protein is CASSPGGAWGSYEQYF.

The gene calls are TRBV6-1 and TRBJ1-3; D gene unclear. The CDR3 is 15 residues long. CDR1 and CDR2 (germline): MNHNS, SASEGT. The V end was cut by 0 bases, the J end by 0 bases, with 6 bases between. The CDR3 coding sequence is TGTGCCAGCAGTGAAGCCAGGCTCTCTGGAAACACCATATATTTT. It encodes CASSEARLSGNTIYF.

This chain connects TRBV2 to TRBJ1-1; D is uncertain. The CDR3 totals 13 residues. The V gene's germline CDR1 is SNHLY and CDR2 FYNNEI. V gave up 6 bases and J gave up 7 bases, with 15 bases separating them. As DNA, the CDR3 is TGTGCCAGCAGACTGGAACGGGCAATTGAAGCTTTCTTT. It yields the protein CASRLERAIEAFF.

This sequence joins TRBV5-6 and TRBJ1-3; D uncertain. Trimming shortened V by 0 bases and J by 9 bases, and 13 bases separated the two germline ends. This CDR3 is 14 amino acids long. Per germline, CDR1 SGHDT and CDR2 YYEEEE. CDR3 DNA: TGTGCCAGCAGCTTGGCCCAGCTGGGTCGCACCATATATTTT. Amino acids: CASSLAQLGRTIYF.